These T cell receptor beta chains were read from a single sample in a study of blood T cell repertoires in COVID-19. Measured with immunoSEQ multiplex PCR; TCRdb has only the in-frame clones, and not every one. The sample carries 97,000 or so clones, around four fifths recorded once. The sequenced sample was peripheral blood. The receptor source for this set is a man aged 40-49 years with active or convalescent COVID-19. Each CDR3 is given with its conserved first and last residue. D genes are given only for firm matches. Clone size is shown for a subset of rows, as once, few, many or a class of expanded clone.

TGTGCCTGGACAGGGGCAACTTACGAGCAGTACTTC | CAWTGATYEQYF | TRBJ2-7 | - | TRBV30 | -
TGTGCTAGTGGCCACCCGGACAGGGGGTTATTAGCCAAAAACATTCAGTACTTC | CASGHPDRGLLAKNIQYF | TRBJ2-4 | - | TRBV12-5 | TRBD1
TGTGCCAGCTCACCACCGAGTCTTCAGGGGGGATGGCTGTTTTTT | CASSPPSLQGGWLFF | TRBJ1-4 | - | TRBV18 | TRBD1
TGTGCCAGCAGTTACTCGTGTGTACAGGGGTGCGAGCAGTACTTC | CASSYSCVQGCEQYF | TRBJ2-7 | - | TRBV6-6 | TRBD1
TGTGCCAGCAGCACGAGCCCGGGACAGGGCGAGGAAAAACTGTTTTTT | CASSTSPGQGEEKLFF | TRBJ1-4 | - | TRBV7-8 | TRBD1
TGCAGCGTTGAAGACCCAGGACTAGCGGGGCCGGCCGCGAACACCGGGGAGCTGTTTTTT | CSVEDPGLAGPAANTGELFF | TRBJ2-2 | once | TRBV29-1 | TRBD2
TGTGCCAGTAGTCCGAGGTCTTTAGCCAAAAACATTCAGTACTTC | CASSPRSLAKNIQYF | TRBJ2-4 | - | TRBV19 | -
TGTGCCAGCAGTTACCGTACAGGGGGCGCCTGGGAAGCTTTCTTT | CASSYRTGGAWEAFF | TRBJ1-1 | once | TRBV6-5 | TRBD1
TGTGCCACGACACAGGGGTACACTGAAGCTTTCTTT | CATTQGYTEAFF | TRBJ1-1 | medium-sized | TRBV12-3/TRBV12-4 | TRBD1
TGTGCCAGCAGACGCTCCTACGAGAACACTGAAGCTTTCTTT | CASRRSYENTEAFF | TRBJ1-1 | - | TRBV6-5 | -
TGTGCCTGGAGTGTGGGAACTAGCGGGGGGTCCCATGAGCAGTTCTTC | CAWSVGTSGGSHEQFF | TRBJ2-1 | - | TRBV30 | TRBD2
TGTGCCAGCAGAGGACAGGGATTCACCGGGGAGCTGTTTTTT | CASRGQGFTGELFF | TRBJ2-2 | - | TRBV6-5 | TRBD1
TGTGCTAGTGGTTCGCATAGATCCCTCGGGGATCAGCCCCAGCATTTT | CASGSHRSLGDQPQHF | TRBJ1-5 | - | TRBV12-5 | -
TGCGCCAGCAGCTACTACGGACAGGGGGCGATGGAGACCCAGTACTTC | CASSYYGQGAMETQYF | TRBJ2-5 | - | TRBV5-1 | TRBD1
TGTGCCAGCAGCCAAGGACTAGCTGGTACAGATACGCAGTATTTT | CASSQGLAGTDTQYF | TRBJ2-3 | - | TRBV3-1/TRBV3-2 | TRBD2
TGCAGTGCTAGTCGGGACAGCCCACAAGAGACCCAGTACTTC | CSASRDSPQETQYF | TRBJ2-5 | - | TRBV20-1 | TRBD1
TGTGCCAGCAGCTTGGCAGGGGTAGACGGAAACACCATATATTTT | CASSLAGVDGNTIYF | TRBJ1-3 | - | TRBV5-5 | -
TGTGCCAGCAGAGGGGACAGTTTGAACACTGAAGCTTTCTTT | CASRGDSLNTEAFF | TRBJ1-1 | - | TRBV2 | TRBD1
TGTGCCAGCAGCTCAGATGGTGGAGGGCTCACCTCTGGGGCCAACGTCCTGACTTTC | CASSSDGGGLTSGANVLTF | TRBJ2-6 | - | TRBV9 | -
TGTGCCAGCAGTTACCCCCAGGGGGGCCATTCTAGCAATCAGCCCCAGCATTTT | CASSYPQGGHSSNQPQHF | TRBJ1-5 | - | TRBV6-2/TRBV6-3 | TRBD1
TGTGCCAGCAGCCCATACTTTCTTTATGGCTACACCTTC | CASSPYFLYGYTF | TRBJ1-2 | - | TRBV5-6 | -
TGTGCCACCGCAGATCCACAGGGGGACTATGGCTACACCTTC | CATADPQGDYGYTF | TRBJ1-2 | few | TRBV19 | TRBD1
TGTGCCAGCGAGCGGGGGCGGAAGGACTATGGCTACACCTTC | CASERGRKDYGYTF | TRBJ1-2 | - | TRBV27 | -
TGTGCCAGCAGCGGTCAGGGTTTCGACACCGGGGAGCTGTTTTTT | CASSGQGFDTGELFF | TRBJ2-2 | - | TRBV9 | -
TGTGCCAGCAGCTTAGGCGGGGACTTCGTCAATGAGCAGTTCTTC | CASSLGGDFVNEQFF | TRBJ2-1 | - | TRBV13 | -
TGCAGCGTTGTGGCAGGGATTAACGAGCAGTACTTC | CSVVAGINEQYF | TRBJ2-7 | - | TRBV29-1 | -
TGTGCCAGTAGAACAGGGACTGAGCAGTTCTTC | CASRTGTEQFF | TRBJ2-1 | - | TRBV25-1 | -
TGTGCCAGCAGCCCAGACAGGTGGAATGAAAAACTGTTTTTT | CASSPDRWNEKLFF | TRBJ1-4 | - | TRBV7-9 | -
TGTGCCAGCAGTTATCAGGGGCATGCTTTCTTT | CASSYQGHAFF | TRBJ1-1 | - | TRBV6-6 | -
TGCAGTGCTAGTGACGGAGCGGGGAGGTTTATCTACGAGCAGTACTTC | CSASDGAGRFIYEQYF | TRBJ2-7 | once | TRBV20-1 | TRBD2
TGTGCCAGCACCACGGGGGGCCGAACAGATACGCAGTATTTT | CASTTGGRTDTQYF | TRBJ2-3 | - | TRBV5-4 | -
TGTGCCAGCAGCTCCGATGTGGGCAGGGGGCCGAATGAGCAGTTCTTC | CASSSDVGRGPNEQFF | TRBJ2-1 | many | TRBV7-6 | TRBD1
TGCGCCAGCAGGCCCCGCGGCGGGGGGGTCCTTAACGAGCAGTACTTC | CASRPRGGGVLNEQYF | TRBJ2-7 | - | TRBV5-1 | TRBD2
TGTGCCAGCAGGCCCTCGGGGAGTACAGATACGCAGTATTTT | CASRPSGSTDTQYF | TRBJ2-3 | - | TRBV25-1 | -
TGTGCCAGCAGTTCGGCGGGGAACTATGGCTACACCTTC | CASSSAGNYGYTF | TRBJ1-2 | - | TRBV6-6 | -
TGTGCCAGCAGCTTACCTACAGGGAGGGGCTTACATTGGAATCAGCCCCAGCATTTT | CASSLPTGRGLHWNQPQHF | TRBJ1-5 | - | TRBV7-9 | -
TGTGCCAGCAGCGTAGGGGTACCAGGGCGGGGTGAAGCTTTCTTT | CASSVGVPGRGEAFF | TRBJ1-1 | - | TRBV9 | -
TGCGCCAGCAGTCAATCGCAAGTTGGCAGGCGTCCCCTCCACTTT | CASSQSQVGRRPLHF | TRBJ1-6 | - | TRBV23-1 | -
TGTGCCAGCAGTGAGGGGACAGGGGAAAAACTGTTTTTT | CASSEGTGEKLFF | TRBJ1-4 | - | TRBV6-1 | TRBD1
TGTGCCACCCCCGGAGGCGGGGGGGCCGGTGAGCAGTTCTTC | CATPGGGGAGEQFF | TRBJ2-1 | - | TRBV7-3 | TRBD2
TGTGCCAGCTCACCAGAGCAGCCACAGGGGAACACTGAAGCTTTCTTT | CASSPEQPQGNTEAFF | TRBJ1-1 | - | TRBV18 | -
TGTGCCAGCAGTTTACGGGAGACCCAGTACTTC | CASSLRETQYF | TRBJ2-5 | - | TRBV12-3/TRBV12-4 | -
TGTGCCAGCAGCGCAGGGACAGGGGATCAGCCCCAGCATTTT | CASSAGTGDQPQHF | TRBJ1-5 | - | TRBV7-9 | TRBD1
TGTGCCAGCAGCTTAGCGGACAGGGACAGTGGCTACACCTTC | CASSLADRDSGYTF | TRBJ1-2 | once | TRBV7-2 | TRBD1
TGTGCCAGCAGCAGAATGGGACTAGCGGGTGAAGAGACCCAGTACTTC | CASSRMGLAGEETQYF | TRBJ2-5 | - | TRBV7-9 | TRBD2
TGTGCCAGCAACCCCCTCGCACAGGGAGGGTCCTACAATGAGCAGTTCTTC | CASNPLAQGGSYNEQFF | TRBJ2-1 | - | TRBV21-1 | -
TGTGCCAGCAGCGCCTCATCATGGACGGGAATCTATGGCTACACCTTC | CASSASSWTGIYGYTF | TRBJ1-2 | few | TRBV9 | -
TGTGCCAGCAGCCAAGATGCAGGGGTGCCCTACGAGCAGTACTTC | CASSQDAGVPYEQYF | TRBJ2-7 | - | TRBV3-1/TRBV3-2 | -
TGTGCCAGCAGCTTGGCGTTGGGGACAGGGGGAACTAATGAAAAACTGTTTTTT | CASSLALGTGGTNEKLFF | TRBJ1-4 | - | TRBV5-8 | TRBD1
TGTGCCAGCTTCGTTCGGGGGGCCGGGGAGACCCAGTACTTC | CASFVRGAGETQYF | TRBJ2-5 | few | TRBV5-6 | -
TGCGCCAGCAGCAAGGGACAGGCGAACACCGGGGAGCTGTTTTTT | CASSKGQANTGELFF | TRBJ2-2 | - | TRBV5-1 | TRBD1
TGTGCCAGCAGTCCCCAGACAGTAAACACTGAAGCTTTCTTT | CASSPQTVNTEAFF | TRBJ1-1 | - | TRBV27 | -
TGCGCCAGCAGCCAAGATAAACGGACAAGGGCCCTCTCTGGGGCCAACGTCCTGACTTTC | CASSQDKRTRALSGANVLTF | TRBJ2-6 | - | TRBV4-1 | -
TGTGCCAGCAGACAGGGGCTGAACACTGAAGCTTTCTTT | CASRQGLNTEAFF | TRBJ1-1 | - | TRBV6-5 | TRBD1
TGTGCCAGCAGCGCCGCACTCGGGTTAAGGGAAGCTTTCTTT | CASSAALGLREAFF | TRBJ1-1 | - | TRBV9 | -
TGTGCCAGCAGCGTCCAGGACAGGGCGGGAGAGACCCAGTACTTC | CASSVQDRAGETQYF | TRBJ2-5 | - | TRBV9 | TRBD1
TGTGCCAGCAGCTTGGCAGCCAGGGTAAACACTGAAGCTTTCTTT | CASSLAARVNTEAFF | TRBJ1-1 | - | TRBV5-5 | -
TGTGCCAGCAGCGTAGGGTCAGGGGGACAGGGCCCCTACGAGCAGTACTTC | CASSVGSGGQGPYEQYF | TRBJ2-7 | - | TRBV9 | TRBD1
TGTGCCAGTAGTATACGAGGGACCGGGAGAAGTGGGTCGGGAAACACCATATATTTT | CASSIRGTGRSGSGNTIYF | TRBJ1-3 | - | TRBV19 | -